This T cell receptor (beta chain) derives from a study of blood T cells in healthy people across ages. Broader study findings: The long-lived group displayed more naive CD4+ cells, plus higher diversity, than the aged donors did. PBMCs were not sorted, which prevented a conclusive comparison of naive versus antigen-experienced cells.

Primed by a sample-barcoded 5' primer and a J-beta primer mix, a second PCR proceeded for 7 to 11 cycles. The authors tagged each cDNA molecule using a template-switch adaptor with 12 random nucleotides. In TCRdb, the 5' RACE reads were re-called with MiXCR into one record per CDR3 protein. Of fewer than 800,000 distinct CDR3 sequences listed, about 30% are singletons. Donors were healthy Caucasian individuals from Russia aged about 6 to 90. This clonotype was counted between two and nine times. Its antigen is unidentified. This CDR3 region has 15 residues. V shed 5 bases and J 1 base; nucleotides not matched to a gene: 6. CDR1 is SGHRS and CDR2 is YFSETQ in the germline V gene.

Sequenced material: blood. The TCR comes from a woman of 80 years or more in good health. The chain uses TRBV5-1 and TRBJ1-1; 9 positions agree with TRBD1. The CDR3 region has the DNA TGCGCCAGCAGACCTCCGGGACAGGGGAACACTGAAGCTTTCTTT. Protein: CASRPPGQGNTEAFF.